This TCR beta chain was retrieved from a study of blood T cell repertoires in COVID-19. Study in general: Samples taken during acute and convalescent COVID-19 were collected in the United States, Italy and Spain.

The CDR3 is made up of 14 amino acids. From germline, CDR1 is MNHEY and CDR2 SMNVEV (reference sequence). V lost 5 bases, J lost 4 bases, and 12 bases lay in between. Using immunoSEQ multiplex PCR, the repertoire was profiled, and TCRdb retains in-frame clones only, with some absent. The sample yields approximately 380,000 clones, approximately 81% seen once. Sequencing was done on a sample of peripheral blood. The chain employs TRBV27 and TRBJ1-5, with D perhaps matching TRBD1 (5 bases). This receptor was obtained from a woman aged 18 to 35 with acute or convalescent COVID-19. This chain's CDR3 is CASSPRTPNQPQHF. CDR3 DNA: TGTGCCAGCAGTCCCCGGACACCGAATCAGCCCCAGCATTTT.